These 18 T cell receptor beta chains originate from one sample sequenced in a study of glioma-infiltrating T cells. Amplification of TCR alpha and beta CDR3 regions from RNA used iRepertoire nested multiplex PCR. In TCRdb, the multiplex PCR reads were re-called with MiXCR into one record per CDR3 protein. Here the sample spans fewer than 500,000 distinct CDR3 sequences, approximately 42% being singletons. Sequencing was carried out using glioma tissue, nonneoplastic brain tissue, or PBMCs (not recorded which). The receptors come from a human donor with low-grade glioma or glioblastoma, undergoing nonglioma brain surgery, or in good health (not recorded which).

The chain joins TRBV4-2 to TRBJ1-3, with TRBD1 identical over 9 bases. Germline-derived CDR1 and CDR2 are LGHNA and YNFKEQ. The CDR3 has 14 amino acids. V lost 7 bases, J lost 4 bases, and 5 bases stayed unmatched. The CDR3 protein is CASTDGQGGNTIYF. Here the CDR3 DNA reads TGTGCCAGCACGGACGGACAGGGGGGAAACACCATATATTTT.

This clonotype was seen only once. The CDR3 does not end in the conserved phenylalanine or tryptophan, so this is likely a read error. The J gene is TRBJ2-1, the V gene TRBV20-1; TRBD1 matches 7 bases. This CDR3 contains 15 residues. Per germline, CDR1 DFQATT and CDR2 SNEGSKA (reference sequence). The J segment lost 6 bases and the V segment lost 3 bases, leaving 11 bases of the junction unmatched. CDR3 in amino acids: CSASNETGFSNEQFL. In nucleotides, the CDR3 is TGCAGTGCTAGTAACGAGACAGGGTTTAGCAATGAGCAGTTCCTC.

The sample holds a few counts of this clonotype. This chain connects TRBV20-1 to TRBJ2-5, with unresolved D. With 3 bases removed from V and 2 bases from J, the gap between germline ends came to 13 bases. The CDR3 sequence is 14 residues long. Germline V gene data show CDR1 as DFQATT and CDR2 as SNEGSKA (reference sequence). The CDR3 loop reads CSASDAALQETQYF. The CDR3 DNA follows: TGCAGTGCTAGTGATGCGGCTCTACAAGAGACCCAGTACTTC.

Comment on this clonotype: The final CDR3 position lacks the conserved phenylalanine or tryptophan, pointing to a likely read error. This chain links TRBV25-1 with TRBJ2-1; 8 bases map to TRBD2. The V gene's germline CDR1 is MGHDK and CDR2 SYGVNS. After removal of 4 bases from V and 1 base from J, the junction contained 6 bases not matched to a gene. The CDR3 is made up of 16 amino acids. In DNA, the CDR3 is TGTGCCAGCAGTGGTTCAGGCGGGAGGTCCTACAATGAGCAGTTCCTC. It translates to CASSGSGGRSYNEQFL.

Note on this clonotype: This may be a read error, as it is one base from a much larger clone. The chain is built from TRBV15 and TRBJ2-3; TRBD1 might be the D (6 bases). The CDR3 covers 17 residues. V was cut by 6 bases and J by 0 bases, with 19 bases left in between. Per germline, CDR1 LNHNV and CDR2 YYDKDF (reference sequence). In DNA, the CDR3 is TGTGCCACCAGTGTAGCTTTGACAGGAGCTAGCACAGATACGCAGTATTTT. It codes for CATSVALTGASTDTQYF.

This clonotype has ten or more counts. The V call is TRBV28, the J call TRBJ1-2; D is unclear. This CDR3 is 13 amino acids long. V lost 3 bases and J lost 5, with 10 bases in between. Germline CDR1 and CDR2: MDHEN and SYDVKM. The CDR3 nucleotides read TGTGCCAGCAGTTTGGCCCCGATTTATGGCTACACCTTC. Translating gives CASSLAPIYGYTF.

This clonotype has a count of ten or more. This chain uses TRBV4-1 with TRBJ2-3; D unresolved. Between the trimmed V and J ends, which lost 0 bases and 7 bases, there was a span of 11 bases. The germline CDR1 and CDR2 sequences are MGHRA and YSYEKL. This CDR3 has 14 residues. CDR3 residues: CASSQDQYVNTQYF. CDR3 nucleotide sequence: TGCGCCAGCAGCCAAGATCAGTACGTGAATACGCAGTATTTT.

Only a few counts were recorded for this clonotype. The chain carries TRBV14 and TRBJ2-5; D is uncertain. The ends were cut back, 2 bases at V and 3 bases at J, with 7 bases in the middle. Germline V gives CDR1 SGHDN, CDR2 FVKESK. The CDR3 length is 13 residues. The CDR3 DNA is TGTGCCAGCAGCCAACGTCTGGAAGAGACCCAGTACTTC. Protein: CASSQRLEETQYF.

The chain links TRBV6-1 to TRBJ1-1; a weak D match, TRBD1 (5 bases). The V end was cut by 5 bases, the J end by 5 bases, with 15 bases between. The germline V gene encodes CDR1 MNHNS and CDR2 SASEGT. CDR3 size: 14 residues. The CDR3: CASSSTALTTEAFF. As DNA, the CDR3 is TGTGCCAGCAGTTCGACAGCCTTGACTACTGAAGCTTTCTTT.

The gene calls are TRBV4-1 and TRBJ2-1, with a possible D match to TRBD2 (6 bases). Per the germline V gene, CDR1 is MGHRA and CDR2 is YSYEKL. The CDR3 covers 15 residues. V was trimmed by 4 bases and J by 8 bases, leaving 18 bases between them. The chain's CDR3 is CASSLKQLAEHEQFF. The CDR3 DNA reads as TGCGCCAGCAGCCTCAAGCAATTAGCGGAACATGAGCAGTTCTTC.

In this sample, this clonotype turned up many times. The chain employs TRBV25-1 and TRBJ2-1; 11 bases are shared with TRBD2. V lost 8 bases, J lost 4 bases, and 7 bases stayed unmatched. CDR3 length: 15 residues. CDR1 is MGHDK, CDR2 SYGVNS, per germline. In DNA form, the CDR3 reads TGTGCCAGCCTGCCCGGGACTAGCGGTTACAATGAGCAGTTCTTC. Its translation is CASLPGTSGYNEQFF.

Details on this clonotype: A junction boundary mismatches the germline segment, possibly from a read error. This sequence joins TRBV7-2 and TRBJ1-5, with TRBD1 matching 7 bases. The length of the CDR3 is 13 residues. Germline V CDR1 and CDR2: SGHTA, FQGNSA. The CDR3 spells CASSFGQDQPQHF. The CDR3 nucleotides read TGCGCCAGCAGCTTTGGACAGGATCAGCCCCAGCATTTT.

The chain is built from TRBV6-2 or TRBV6-3 and TRBJ2-7; D perhaps matches TRBD1 (5 bases). The CDR3 runs 14 residues. V was trimmed by 2 bases and J by 6 bases, leaving 14 bases between them. Looked up from germline, CDR1 is MNHEY and CDR2 is SVGEGT. CDR3 in DNA: TGTGCCAGCAGTTACCTCTACAAGCAGGGCGAGCAGTACTTC. Its translation is CASSYLYKQGEQYF.

The sample holds a few counts of this clonotype. The chain couples TRBV28 to TRBJ2-7; tentative D call: TRBD2 (7 bases). Per germline, CDR1 MDHEN and CDR2 SYDVKM. This CDR3 is 17 amino acids long. The V end was cut by 3 bases, the J end by 2 bases, with 20 bases between. The CDR3 region has the DNA TGTGCCAGCAGTTTCGGCTGGGGGGGCTCCGTTCCCTACGAGCAGTACTTC. Amino acids: CASSFGWGGSVPYEQYF.

At least ten counts were recorded for this clonotype. The CDR3 DNA is TGTGCCAGCAGCCTCGAACTCCAAGAGACCCAGTACTTC. It specifies CASSLELQETQYF. The chain couples TRBV7-2 to TRBJ2-5; D unclear. Between the trimmed V and J ends, which lost 5 bases and 1 base, there was a span of 8 bases. The germline V gene has CDR1 SGHTA and CDR2 FQGNSA. This CDR3 spans 13 amino acids.

This clonotype has more than one count but fewer than ten. This rearrangement joins TRBV20-1 to TRBJ1-5; 8 bases are shared with TRBD1. V was clipped by 3 bases and J by 5 bases; unmatched bases: 9. Germline CDR1 and CDR2: DFQATT and SNEGSKA (reference sequence). This CDR3 is 15 amino acids long. Here the CDR3 reads CSASNLIRGHQPQHF. As DNA, the CDR3 is TGCAGTGCTAGTAATCTCATCAGGGGGCATCAGCCCCAGCATTTT.

To note about this clonotype: A read error may explain this, as a much larger clone is one base away. J is TRBJ1-1 and V is TRBV7-3; no reliable D call. CDR3 length equals 16 residues. Germline V gene data show CDR1 as SGHTA and CDR2 as FQGTGA. This CDR3 is CASSLNQLHTNAEAFF. In DNA form, the CDR3 reads TGTGCCAGCAGTTTAAACCAGCTCCATACGAACGCTGAAGCTTTCTTT.

This clonotype showed up many times. The rearrangement uses TRBV6-2 or TRBV6-3 and TRBJ2-7, with 9 bases lining up with TRBD1. V shed 6 bases, J shed 4 bases, and the junction held 4 bases outside the gene matches. From germline, CDR1 is MNHEY and CDR2 SVGEGT. The CDR3 is 13 amino acids. The chain's CDR3 is CASRLQGAYEQYF. CDR3 sequence (DNA): TGTGCCAGCAGGTTACAGGGGGCGTACGAGCAGTACTTC.